This entry features one T cell receptor (beta chain) sequence. The germline V gene has CDR1 SGHVS and CDR2 FQNEAQ. Trimming removed 5 bases from V and 4 bases from J; junction bases left unmatched: 31. The CDR3 sequence is 24 residues long. The data derive from a study of blood T cell repertoires in COVID-19. Study at large: COVID-19 samples collected from the United States, Italy and Spain covered acute and convalescent phases. T cells, B-cell-depleted T cells, or PBMCs supplied cDNA or gDNA.

Study processing details: From reference gene primer amplification, estimates of nucleated cell counts were derived. Assay: immunoSEQ multiplex PCR; the TCRdb copy retains only in-frame clones and omits some. V, J and clone size were drawn from that table, and D and trimming were deduced from the DNA. This sample yields about 210,000 clones, of which about 90% are seen a single time; 0.95% to 1.5% belongs to the top ten. The V call is TRBV7-8, the J call TRBJ2-1; 11 bases are a match to TRBD2. The sample consisted of peripheral blood. This receptor was taken from a man under 40 with acute or convalescent COVID-19. This CDR3 reads CASSLPKQGPRASGGTDHYNEQFF. In DNA, the CDR3 is TGTGCCAGCAGCCTCCCAAAACAGGGTCCGCGGGCTAGCGGGGGGACAGACCATTACAATGAGCAGTTCTTC.